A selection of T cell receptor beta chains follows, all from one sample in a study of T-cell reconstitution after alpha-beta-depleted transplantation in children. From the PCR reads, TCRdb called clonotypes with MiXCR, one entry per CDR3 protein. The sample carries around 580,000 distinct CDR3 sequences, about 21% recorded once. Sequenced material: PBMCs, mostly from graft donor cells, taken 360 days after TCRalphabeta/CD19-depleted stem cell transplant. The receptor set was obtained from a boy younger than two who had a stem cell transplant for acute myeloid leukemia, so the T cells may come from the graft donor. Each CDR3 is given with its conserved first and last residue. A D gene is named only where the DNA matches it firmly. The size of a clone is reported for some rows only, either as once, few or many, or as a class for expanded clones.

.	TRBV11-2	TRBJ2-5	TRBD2	CASSLGFIGSGGRETQYF	TGTGCCAGCAGCTTAGGATTTATCGGTAGCGGGGGCCGAGAGACCCAGTACTTC
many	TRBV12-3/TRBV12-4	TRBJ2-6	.	CASRRTGSSGANVLTF	TGTGCCAGCAGGCGCACAGGTTCCTCTGGGGCCAACGTCCTGACTTTC
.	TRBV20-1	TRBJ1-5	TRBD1	CCFWGQGPARSNQPQHF	TGCTGCTTCTGGGGACAGGGGCCCGCTAGGAGCAATCAGCCCCAGCATTTT
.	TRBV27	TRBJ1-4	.	CASSTLGEKLFF	TGTGCCAGCAGTACTCTGGGTGAAAAACTGTTTTTT
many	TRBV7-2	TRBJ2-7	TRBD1	CASSDRVRSSYEQYF	TGTGCCAGCAGCGACAGGGTTAGGAGCTCCTACGAGCAGTACTTC
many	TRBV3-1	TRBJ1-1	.	CASSQEGLRGTEAFF	TGTGCCAGCAGCCAAGAGGGGCTGAGGGGCACTGAAGCTTTCTTT
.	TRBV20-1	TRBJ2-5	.	CSARVPLRLGETQYF	TGCAGTGCTAGAGTCCCTCTCCGACTAGGGGAGACCCAGTACTTC
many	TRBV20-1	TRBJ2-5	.	CSAREGRGPGETQYF	TGCAGTGCTAGAGAGGGGCGAGGGCCTGGAGAGACCCAGTACTTC
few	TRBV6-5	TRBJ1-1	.	CASSYRYFRDTEAFF	TGTGCCAGCAGTTACCGATACTTCAGGGACACTGAAGCTTTCTTT
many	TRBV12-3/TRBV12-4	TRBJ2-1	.	CASSLSYSYNEQFF	TGTGCCAGCAGTTTAAGCTACTCCTACAATGAGCAGTTCTTC
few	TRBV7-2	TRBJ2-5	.	CASSPNTGRTYQETQYF	TGTGCCAGCAGCCCAAATACGGGCCGCACGTACCAAGAGACCCAGTACTTC
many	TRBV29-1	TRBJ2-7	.	CSVGWGYEQYF	TGCAGCGTTGGCTGGGGGTACGAGCAGTACTTC
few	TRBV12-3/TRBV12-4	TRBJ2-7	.	CASSLLYGQSSYEQYF	TGTGCCAGCAGTTTATTATACGGGCAGAGCTCCTACGAGCAGTACTTC
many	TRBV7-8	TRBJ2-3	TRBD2	CASSSLSGGAEVGTDTQYF	TGTGCCAGCAGCAGTCTTAGCGGGGGGGCTGAGGTCGGCACAGATACGCAGTATTTT
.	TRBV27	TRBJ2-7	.	CASSSNGRAWGYEQYF	TGTGCCAGCAGTTCGAATGGACGTGCCTGGGGTTACGAGCAGTACTTC
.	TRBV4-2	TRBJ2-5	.	CASSQDGYGGQETQYF	TGTGCCAGCAGCCAAGATGGATACGGGGGCCAAGAGACCCAGTACTTC
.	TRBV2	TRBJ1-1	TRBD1	CAIRQGAWDTEAFF	TGTGCCATCAGACAGGGGGCGTGGGACACTGAAGCTTTCTTT
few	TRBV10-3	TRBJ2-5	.	CAISEPARTEETQYF	TGTGCCATCAGTGAACCGGCCAGGACAGAAGAGACCCAGTACTTC
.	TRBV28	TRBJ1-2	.	CASSFPLIGRINYGYTF	TGTGCCAGCAGTTTTCCCCTTATCGGGCGGATTAACTATGGCTACACCTTC
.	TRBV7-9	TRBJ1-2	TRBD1	CASSLVGDRDNYGYTF	TGTGCCAGCAGCTTAGTAGGGGACAGGGACAACTATGGCTACACCTTC
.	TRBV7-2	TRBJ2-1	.	CASSPDRLNNEQFF	TGTGCCAGCAGCCCCGACAGGCTGAACAATGAGCAGTTCTTC
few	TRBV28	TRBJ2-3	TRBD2	CASRSGSSTDTQYF	TGTGCCAGCCGTAGCGGGTCTAGCACAGATACGCAGTATTTT
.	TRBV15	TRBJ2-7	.	CATSKDTQSSYEQYF	TGTGCCACCAGCAAAGACACCCAGAGCTCCTACGAGCAGTACTTC
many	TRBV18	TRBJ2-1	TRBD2	CASSPRSGGPNNEQFF	TGTGCCAGCTCACCCCGGAGCGGGGGGCCCAACAATGAGCAGTTCTTC
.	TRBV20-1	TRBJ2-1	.	CSPTRDPATAGAFF	TGCAGTCCCACCCGCGACCCGGCCACGGCGGGGGCGTTCTTC
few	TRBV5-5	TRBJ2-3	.	CASSPGRITDTQYF	TGTGCCAGCAGCCCGGGACGGATCACAGATACGCAGTATTTT
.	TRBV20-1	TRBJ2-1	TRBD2	CSARASQGLVYNEQFF	TGCAGTGCTAGAGCAAGCCAGGGACTAGTTTACAATGAGCAGTTCTTC
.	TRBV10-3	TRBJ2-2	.	CAISAGGDGGELFF	TGTGCCATCAGTGCAGGTGGGGATGGCGGGGAGCTGTTTTTT
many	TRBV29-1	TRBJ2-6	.	CSVVGSSPGANVLTF	TGCAGCGTTGTGGGCAGCAGCCCTGGGGCCAACGTCCTGACTTTC
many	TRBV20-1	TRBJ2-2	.	CSARDAPVYTGELFF	TGCAGTGCTAGAGATGCCCCCGTGTACACCGGGGAGCTGTTTTTT
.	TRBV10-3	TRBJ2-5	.	CAIRETAQETQYF	TGTGCCATCAGGGAGACAGCCCAAGAGACCCAGTACTTC
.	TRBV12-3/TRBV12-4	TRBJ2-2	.	CASSSSPGGELFF	TGTGCCAGCAGTTCCTCTCCGGGCGGGGAGCTGTTTTTT
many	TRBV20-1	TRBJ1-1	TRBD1	CSASPRLGQANTEAFF	TGCAGTGCTAGCCCCCGGCTGGGACAGGCGAACACTGAAGCTTTCTTT
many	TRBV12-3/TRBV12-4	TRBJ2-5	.	CASSFGTSRETQYF	TGTGCCAGCAGTTTCGGGACCTCTCGAGAGACCCAGTACTTC
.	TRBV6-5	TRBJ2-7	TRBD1	CASSYVGGRGRAYEQYF	TGTGCCAGCAGTTACGTAGGGGGAAGGGGGCGCGCCTACGAGCAGTACTTC
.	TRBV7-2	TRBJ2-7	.	CASSFGGDRTYEQYF	TGTGCCAGCAGCTTTGGCGGGGACAGAACCTACGAGCAGTACTTC
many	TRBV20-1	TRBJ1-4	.	CSASGGSATNEKLFF	TGCAGTGCTAGCGGGGGGTCTGCAACTAATGAAAAACTGTTTTTT